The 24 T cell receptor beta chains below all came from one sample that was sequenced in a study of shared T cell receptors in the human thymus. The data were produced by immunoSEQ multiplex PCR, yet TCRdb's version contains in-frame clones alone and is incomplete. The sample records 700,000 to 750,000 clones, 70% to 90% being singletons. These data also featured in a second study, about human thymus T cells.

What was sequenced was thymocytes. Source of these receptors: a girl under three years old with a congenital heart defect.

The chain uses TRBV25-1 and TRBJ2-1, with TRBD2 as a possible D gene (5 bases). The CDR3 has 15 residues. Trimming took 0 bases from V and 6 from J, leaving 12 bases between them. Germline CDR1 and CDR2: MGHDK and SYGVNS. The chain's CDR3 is CASSEYPQGGNEQFF. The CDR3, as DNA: TGTGCCAGCAGTGAATATCCACAAGGAGGCAATGAGCAGTTCTTC.

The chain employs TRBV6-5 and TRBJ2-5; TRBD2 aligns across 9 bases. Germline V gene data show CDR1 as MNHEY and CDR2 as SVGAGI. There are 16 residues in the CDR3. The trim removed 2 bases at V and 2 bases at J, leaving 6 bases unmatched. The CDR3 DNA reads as TGTGCCAGCAGTTACGGGGAGCGGGGGGCACAAGAGACCCAGTACTTC. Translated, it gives CASSYGERGAQETQYF.

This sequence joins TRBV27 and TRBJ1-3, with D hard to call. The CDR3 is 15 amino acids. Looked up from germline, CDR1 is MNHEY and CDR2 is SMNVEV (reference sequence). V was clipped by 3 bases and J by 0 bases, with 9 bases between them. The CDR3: CASSFHDNSGNTIYF. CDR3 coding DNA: TGTGCCAGCAGTTTCCACGACAACTCTGGAAACACCATATATTTT.

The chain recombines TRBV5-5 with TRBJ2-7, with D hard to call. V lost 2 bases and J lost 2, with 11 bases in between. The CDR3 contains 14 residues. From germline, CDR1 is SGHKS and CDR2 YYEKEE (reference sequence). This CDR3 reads CASSFDIEPYEQYF. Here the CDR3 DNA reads TGTGCCAGCAGCTTCGACATAGAACCCTACGAGCAGTACTTC. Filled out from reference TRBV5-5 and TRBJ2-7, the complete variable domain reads DAGVTQSPTHLIKTRGQQVTLRCSPISGHKSVSWYQQVLGQGPQFIFQYYEKEERGRGNFPDRFSARQFPNYSSELNVNALLLGDSALYLCASSFDIEPYEQYFGPGTRLTVT.

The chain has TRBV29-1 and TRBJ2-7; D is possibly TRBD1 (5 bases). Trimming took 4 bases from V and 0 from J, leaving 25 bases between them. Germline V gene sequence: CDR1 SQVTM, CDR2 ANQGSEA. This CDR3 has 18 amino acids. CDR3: CSVGIGNARGPSSYEQYF. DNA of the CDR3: TGCAGCGTTGGTATTGGTAATGCTAGGGGCCCGAGCTCCTACGAGCAGTACTTC.

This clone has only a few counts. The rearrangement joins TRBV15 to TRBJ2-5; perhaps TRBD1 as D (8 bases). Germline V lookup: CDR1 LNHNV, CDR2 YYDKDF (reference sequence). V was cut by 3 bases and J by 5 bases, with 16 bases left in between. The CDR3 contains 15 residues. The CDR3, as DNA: TGTGCCACCAGCAGGTTACAGGGGGGGATTGAGACCCAGTACTTC. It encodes CATSRLQGGIETQYF.

The CDR3 bases are TGTGCCAGCAGCTTAGGGGACAGGGAGAACACTGAAGCTTTCTTT. Its protein product is CASSLGDRENTEAFF. V is TRBV11-3 and J is TRBJ1-1; 9 bases map to TRBD1. This CDR3 has 15 residues. The V and J ends lost 1 base and 1 base, in that order; junction bases with no gene match: 1. Germline-derived CDR1 and CDR2 are SGHNT and YENEEA.

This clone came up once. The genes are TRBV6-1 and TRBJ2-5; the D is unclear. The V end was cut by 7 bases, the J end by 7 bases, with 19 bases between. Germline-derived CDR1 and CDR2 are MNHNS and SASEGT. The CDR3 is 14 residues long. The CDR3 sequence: CASTLELGLGTQYF. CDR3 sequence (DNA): TGTGCCAGCACCTTGGAGCTCGGGTTGGGGACCCAGTACTTC.

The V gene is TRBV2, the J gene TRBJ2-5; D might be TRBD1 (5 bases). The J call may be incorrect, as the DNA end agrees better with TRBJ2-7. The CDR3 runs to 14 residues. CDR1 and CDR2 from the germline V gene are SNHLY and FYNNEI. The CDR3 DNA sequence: TGTGCCAGCAGTGAGAGGACACCTTCCTACGAGCAGTACTTC. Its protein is CASSERTPSYEQYF.

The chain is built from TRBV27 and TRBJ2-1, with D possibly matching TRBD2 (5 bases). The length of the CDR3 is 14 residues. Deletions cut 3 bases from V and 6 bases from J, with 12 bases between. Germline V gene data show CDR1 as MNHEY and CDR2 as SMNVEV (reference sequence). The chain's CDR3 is CASSFSPRGNEQFF. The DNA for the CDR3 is TGTGCCAGCAGTTTCTCGCCCCGGGGCAATGAGCAGTTCTTC.

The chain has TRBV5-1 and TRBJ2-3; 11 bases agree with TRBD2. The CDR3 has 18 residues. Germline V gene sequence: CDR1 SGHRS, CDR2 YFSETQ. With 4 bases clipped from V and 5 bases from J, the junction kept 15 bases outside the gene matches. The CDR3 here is CASSPPDGLAGGLDTQYF. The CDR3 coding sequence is TGCGCCAGCAGCCCCCCGGATGGTCTAGCGGGGGGTCTAGATACGCAGTATTTT.

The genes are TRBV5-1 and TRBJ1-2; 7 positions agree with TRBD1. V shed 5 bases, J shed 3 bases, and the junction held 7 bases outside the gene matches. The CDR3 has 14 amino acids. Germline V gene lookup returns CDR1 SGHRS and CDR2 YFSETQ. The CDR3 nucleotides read TGCGCCAGCAGAAAATCCGGGACAGACTATGGCTACACCTTC. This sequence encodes CASRKSGTDYGYTF.

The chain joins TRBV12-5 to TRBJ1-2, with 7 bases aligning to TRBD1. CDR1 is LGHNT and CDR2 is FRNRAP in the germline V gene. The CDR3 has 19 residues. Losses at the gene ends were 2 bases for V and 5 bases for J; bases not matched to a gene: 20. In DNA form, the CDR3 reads TGTGCTAGTGGTTTGACTCAAGGGGGCAGGGAAGGGATCAAATATGGCTACACCTTC. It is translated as CASGLTQGGREGIKYGYTF.

The CDR3 nucleotides read TGTGCCAGCAGTGTCCGACGGGTCCGGACTGAAGCTTTCTTT. Encoded protein: CASSVRRVRTEAFF. The chain links TRBV6-1 to TRBJ1-1; D gene unclear. Trimming removed 4 bases at V and 5 bases at J, with 14 bases between. The CDR3 is made up of 14 amino acids. Germline loops: CDR1 MNHNS, CDR2 SASEGT.

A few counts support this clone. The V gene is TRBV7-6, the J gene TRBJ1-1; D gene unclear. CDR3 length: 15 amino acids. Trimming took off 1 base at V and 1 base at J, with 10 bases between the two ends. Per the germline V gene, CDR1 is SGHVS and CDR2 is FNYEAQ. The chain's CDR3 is CASSLVKAGNTEAFF. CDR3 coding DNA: TGTGCCAGCAGCTTAGTGAAGGCGGGGAACACTGAAGCTTTCTTT.

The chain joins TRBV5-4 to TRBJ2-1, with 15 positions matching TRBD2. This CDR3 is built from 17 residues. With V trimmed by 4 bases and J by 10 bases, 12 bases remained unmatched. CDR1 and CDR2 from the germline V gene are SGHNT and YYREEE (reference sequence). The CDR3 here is CASSIGTSGGLWREQFF. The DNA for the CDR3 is TGTGCCAGCAGCATTGGGACTAGCGGGGGGTTGTGGAGGGAGCAGTTCTTC.

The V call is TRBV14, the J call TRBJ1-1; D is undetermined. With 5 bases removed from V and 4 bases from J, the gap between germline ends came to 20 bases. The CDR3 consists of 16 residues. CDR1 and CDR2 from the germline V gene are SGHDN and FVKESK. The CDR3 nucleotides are TGTGCCAGCAGCTATGATTCGTCGGAGGGTGGCACTGAAGCTTTCTTT. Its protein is CASSYDSSEGGTEAFF.

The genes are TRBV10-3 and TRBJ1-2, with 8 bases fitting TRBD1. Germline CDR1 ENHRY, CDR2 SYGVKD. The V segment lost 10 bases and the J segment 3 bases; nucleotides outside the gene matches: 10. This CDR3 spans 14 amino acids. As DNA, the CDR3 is TGTGCCACACGATGGACAGGGTGGGACTATGGCTACACCTTC. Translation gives CATRWTGWDYGYTF.

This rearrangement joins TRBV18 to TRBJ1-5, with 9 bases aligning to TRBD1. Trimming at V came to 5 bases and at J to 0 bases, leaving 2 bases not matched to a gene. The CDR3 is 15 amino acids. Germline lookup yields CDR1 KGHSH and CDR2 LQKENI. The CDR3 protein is CASSGTGYSNQPQHF. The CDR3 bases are TGTGCCAGCTCAGGGACAGGGTATAGCAATCAGCCCCAGCATTTT.

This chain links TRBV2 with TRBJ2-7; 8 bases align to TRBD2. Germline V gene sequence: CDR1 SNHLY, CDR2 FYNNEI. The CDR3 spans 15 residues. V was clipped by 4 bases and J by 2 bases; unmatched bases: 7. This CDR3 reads CASSVSLADPYEQYF. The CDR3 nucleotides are TGTGCCAGCAGTGTTTCACTAGCGGACCCCTACGAGCAGTACTTC.

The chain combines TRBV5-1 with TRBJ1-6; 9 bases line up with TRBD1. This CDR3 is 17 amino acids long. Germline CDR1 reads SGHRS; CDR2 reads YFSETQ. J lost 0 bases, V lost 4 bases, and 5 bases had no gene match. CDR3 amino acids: CASSNRQGGSYNSPLHF. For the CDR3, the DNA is TGCGCCAGCAGCAATCGACAGGGGGGCTCCTATAATTCACCCCTCCACTTT.

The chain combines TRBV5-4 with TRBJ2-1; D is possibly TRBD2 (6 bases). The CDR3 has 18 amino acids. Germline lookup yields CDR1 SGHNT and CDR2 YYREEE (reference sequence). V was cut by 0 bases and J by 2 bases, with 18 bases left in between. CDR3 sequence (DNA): TGTGCCAGCAGCTTGGTGGGGTTTGCGGGGCCAACCTACAATGAGCAGTTCTTC. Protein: CASSLVGFAGPTYNEQFF.

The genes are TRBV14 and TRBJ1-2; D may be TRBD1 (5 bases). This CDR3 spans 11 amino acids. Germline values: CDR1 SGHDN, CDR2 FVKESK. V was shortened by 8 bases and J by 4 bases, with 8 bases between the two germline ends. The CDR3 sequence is CASGGGYGYTF. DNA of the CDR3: TGTGCCAGCGGCGGGGGCTATGGCTACACCTTC.

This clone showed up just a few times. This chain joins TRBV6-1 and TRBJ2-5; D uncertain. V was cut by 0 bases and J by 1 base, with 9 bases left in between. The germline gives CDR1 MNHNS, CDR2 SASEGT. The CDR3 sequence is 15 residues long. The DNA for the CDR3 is TGTGCCAGCAGTGAAGCGGAGATCCTCCAAGAGACCCAGTACTTC. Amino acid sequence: CASSEAEILQETQYF.